This T cell receptor beta chain was recovered during a study of shared clonotypes between healthy human individuals. Produced via immunoSEQ multiplex PCR; TCRdb's table is partial and in-frame only. The data contain about 520,000 clones, 65% to 85% of them singletons. The V gene's germline CDR1 is SGHTA and CDR2 FQGNSA. The germline V and J ends were trimmed by 6 bases and 2 bases, with 8 bases remaining between them. The CDR3 runs 13 residues. The V call is TRBV7-2, the J call TRBJ2-1; D is unclear. This TCR was sampled from a woman aged 35 to 49 in good health. Some clones in this sample may be carry-over from other donors' samples. Sequenced material: PBMCs. CDR3 in amino acids: CASSLPAYNEQFF. CDR3 nucleotide sequence: TGTGCCAGCAGTCTACCCGCCTACAATGAGCAGTTCTTC.